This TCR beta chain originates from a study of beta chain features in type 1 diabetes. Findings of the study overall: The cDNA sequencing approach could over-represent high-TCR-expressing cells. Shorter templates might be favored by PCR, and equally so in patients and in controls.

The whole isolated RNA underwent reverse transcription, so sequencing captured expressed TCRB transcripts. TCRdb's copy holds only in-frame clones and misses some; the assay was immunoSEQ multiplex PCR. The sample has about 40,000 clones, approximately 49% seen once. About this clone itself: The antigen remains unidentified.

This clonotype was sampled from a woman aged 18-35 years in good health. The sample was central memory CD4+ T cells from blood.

CDR3 DNA: TGCGCCAGCAGCTCGGGGACTAGCGGGCTTAGCACAGATACGCAGTATTTT. Its translation: CASSSGTSGLSTDTQYF. The chain recombines TRBV5-1 with TRBJ2-3; 12 positions agree with TRBD2. Germline trimming cut 3 bases from V and 0 bases from J; bases unmatched to any gene: 5. The CDR3 has 17 residues. CDR1 and CDR2 (germline): SGHRS, YFSETQ.